The T cell receptor (beta chain) described here comes from a study of shared clonotypes between healthy human individuals (dated by TCRdb to between 2020 and 2021). Context from the whole study: Three men and a couple of women, aged 18 to 49 years, made up the cohort. For each donor, CD4 naive and CD4 memory were each given three plates, CD8 naive was given two plates, and CD8 memory was given one plate. To estimate repertoire size and how much clonotype sharing occurs between individuals, the study deeply sequenced the blood TCR repertoires of five or six healthy adults. Different laboratories and diverse techniques were used to prepare libraries and sequence TCR repertoires, to increase sequencing depth and limit assay-specific biases. Each donor's leukapheresis produced roughly between roughly 0.85 and 9.5 billion PBMCs.

The donors were healthy, HIV-negative adults who had no recently reported acute infections or vaccinations. Only Caucasian adults living in Nashville, Tennessee, USA were represented among the donors. Magnetic negative selection was used to enrich CD4+ T cells, after which naive cells were positively selected on CD45RA and the negative fraction became the memory subset. Blood was collected by leukapheresis, and PBMCs were isolated by Ficoll-Histopaque density gradient centrifugation and then cryopreserved in liquid nitrogen vapor phase. Purity and quantity of every magnetically sorted T cell population were checked by analytical flow cytometry. From each sorted fraction, genomic DNA was isolated and quantified by UV absorbance on a Nanodrop 2000c. TCR CDR3 regions were amplified from genomic DNA by multiplex PCR using the deep immunoSEQ assay. Genomic DNA extracted from each cell subset was distributed evenly over all wells of several immunoSEQ 96-well plates, and each plate served as one replicate. For sorted subsets, around 200 ng genomic DNA, equal to about 30,000 T cell genomes, was loaded into each replicate PCR. Purified libraries were measured with a Qubit 3.0 fluorometer, size-checked on a Bioanalyzer 2100, and measured again with the KAPA Library Quantification kit. A separate single-read 150-cycle Illumina NextSeq 550 flow cell was used to sequence each immunoSEQ 96-well plate. The original methods were these. Because the immunoSEQ output included only junctional sequences and no quality scores, the filtering could not be the same as the filtering used for full-length reads. Sequences were annotated with PyIR, a Python wrapper for IgBLAST v1.9, using IMGT germline references to assign V/J genes and CDR3. Reads were filtered out if the reads had weak V/J assignments (E-value above 1e-6), no CDR3, stop codons, out-of-frame junctions, or ambiguous translated residues. V3J clonotypes were defined as sequences sharing an identical inferred V gene, J gene, and CDR3 amino acid sequence. The percentage overlap between two repertoires was calculated by dividing the number of shared unique clonotypes by the size of the smaller repertoire. Repertoire richness was assessed with RTK rarefaction, the Chao1 estimator, and Recon v2.1 estimates of unobserved clonotypes. Generation probabilities were computed with OLGA for all TCRbeta clonotypes obtained by the gDNA method from several donors. TCRdb limited this immuneACCESS table to in-frame rearrangements with V and J called. A share of clones is missing; checked studies link under half to unresolved V genes, and the rest is unexplained. V and J calls plus clone size are reproduced from that table; the DNA served to infer D and trimming. This sample lists about 2.4 million clones; approximately 90% were detected once. Over 0.12% of the sample is taken by the ten largest.

Study-wide conclusions, independent of this receptor: Clonotypes shared by all four sorted-subset donors showed higher generation probabilities than non-shared clonotypes. Sampling was limited to blood, and TCR repertoires in tissue likely differ from TCR repertoires in blood. Naive subsets generally had larger estimated clonotype richness than memory subsets. The small number of donors limited the genetic and exposure-history diversity represented. Incomplete sequencing was indicated by rarefaction of sorted-subset datasets, despite the large sequencing depth. Pairwise subsampling indicated that sequencing depth was expected to affect the degree of clonotype sharing among donors. When several donors were compared, the shared fraction of clonotypes was around 5.1% for naive CD4, roughly 3.3% for naive CD8, 2.3% for memory CD4, and 0.4% for memory CD8.

As to this clone: It lacks a known antigen. Per-nucleotide qualities are absent, and no much larger clonotype sits a single base away.

The germline V gene specifies SGHVS as CDR1 and FNYEAQ as CDR2. Its CDR3 holds 14 amino acids, cysteine through phenylalanine. Only CDR3 DNA remains: 42 bases, in frame from the first base. Relative to germline, V is 1 base shorter and J is 5 bases shorter, with 10 bases between their ends. Material for sequencing was naive CD4+ T cells sorted from blood. Sample cell subset or site, as interpreted from the label and publication: CD45RA+ positively selected. The chain is made from TRBV7-6 and TRBJ2-3, with TRBD2 perhaps the D gene, on 5 matching bases. The sequence was collected from a man between 18 and 35 years old in good health. For the CDR3, the sequence is CASSLGGMGDTQYF. Read as DNA, the sequence is TGTGCCAGCAGCTTAGGAGGGATGGGAGATACGCAGTATTTT.